This T cell receptor (beta chain) comes out of a study of shared clonotypes between healthy human individuals. Study observations and caveats: Having only a few donors restricted how much genetic and exposure-history diversity was captured. Larger estimated richness was generally seen in naive subsets than in memory subsets. Rarefaction exposed incomplete sorted-subset sequencing despite large depth.

Every immunoSEQ plate was one replicate of a subset's evenly spread DNA. Sequenced by immunoSEQ multiplex PCR; TCRdb stores in-frame clones only, minus some. Of over a million clones in the sample, around 98.5% were seen once. On this clone itself: The antigen is undetermined.

The source material was naive CD4+ T cells sorted from blood. The subset here: CD45RA+ positively selected. The TCR comes from a man aged 30 to 39 in good health.

The CDR3 is CASSPGQGSFGYTF. CDR3 nucleotides: TGTGCCAGTAGTCCGGGACAGGGTTCGTTTGGCTACACCTTC. The V gene is TRBV19, the J gene TRBJ1-2, with 9 bases aligning to TRBD1. Trimming removed 5 bases from V and 7 bases from J; junction bases left unmatched: 8. The CDR3 covers 14 residues. Germline loops: CDR1 LNHDA, CDR2 SQIVND (reference sequence).